Here is one TCR beta chain with its context. This specimen comes from a study of cytomegalovirus exposure and HLA in healthy donors. The PCR employed 60 Vbeta primers together with 13 Jbeta primers. This table comes from immunoSEQ multiplex PCR, and its TCRdb copy is limited to in-frame clones, with some not included. The sample has 160,000 or so clones; approximately 84% are singletons. V gave up 6 bases and J gave up 3 bases; unmatched junction bases: 4. Germline CDR1 MNHNY, CDR2 SVGAGI (reference sequence). The CDR3 is 13 amino acids. The source material was PBMCs. The V call is TRBV6-6, the J call TRBJ2-5, with TRBD2 identical over 7 bases. The clonotype originates from a woman in her forties in good health and CMV-seropositive. For the CDR3, the DNA is TGTGCCAGCAGCCAGGGAGGGAAAGAGACCCAGTACTTC. Protein product: CASSQGGKETQYF.